This T cell receptor beta chain was recorded in a study of blood T cell repertoires in COVID-19. Study-wide background: From the United States, Italy and Spain came samples of acute and convalescent COVID-19. T cells, B-cell-depleted T cells, or PBMCs provided the cDNA or gDNA that served as material.

This CDR3 spans 13 amino acids. Trimming pared 8 bases from V and 4 bases from J, leaving 11 bases between. Germline assignment: CDR1 SEHNR and CDR2 FQNEAQ (reference sequence). Followed over time, Seattle patients had been enrolled while infection was active. In the authors' workflow: Nucleated cell number was recorded as an estimate derived from reference gene primer amplification. Assay: immunoSEQ multiplex PCR; the TCRdb copy retains only in-frame clones and omits some. V and J calls and clone size come straight from that table; D and trimming were deduced from the DNA. The sample yields under 250,000 clones, approximately 85% seen once.

Sequenced: peripheral blood. The chain uses TRBV7-9 and TRBJ2-2; no clear D gene. The sequence was collected from a man over 45 with COVID-19, enrolled during active disease. The CDR3 here is CASCSHRTGELFF. The CDR3 DNA reads TGTGCCAGCTGTAGCCACCGCACCGGGGAGCTGTTTTTT.